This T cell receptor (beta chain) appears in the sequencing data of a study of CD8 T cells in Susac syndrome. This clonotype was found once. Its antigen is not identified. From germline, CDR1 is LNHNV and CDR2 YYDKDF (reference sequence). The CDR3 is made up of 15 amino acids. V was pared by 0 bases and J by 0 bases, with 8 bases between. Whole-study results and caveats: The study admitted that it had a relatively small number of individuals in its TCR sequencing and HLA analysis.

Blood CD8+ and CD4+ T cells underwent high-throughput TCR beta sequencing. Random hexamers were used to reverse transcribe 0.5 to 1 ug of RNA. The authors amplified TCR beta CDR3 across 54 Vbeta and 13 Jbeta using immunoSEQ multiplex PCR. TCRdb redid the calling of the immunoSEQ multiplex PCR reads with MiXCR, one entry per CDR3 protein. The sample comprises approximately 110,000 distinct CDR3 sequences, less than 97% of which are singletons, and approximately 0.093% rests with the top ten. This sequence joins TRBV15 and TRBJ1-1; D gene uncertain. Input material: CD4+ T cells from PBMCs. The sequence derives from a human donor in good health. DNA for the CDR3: TGTGCCACCAGCAGAGATTACGAGTTGAACACTGAAGCTTTCTTT. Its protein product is CATSRDYELNTEAFF. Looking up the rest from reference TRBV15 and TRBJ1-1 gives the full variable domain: DAMVIQNPRYQVTQFGKPVTLSCSQTLNHNVMYWYQQKSSQAPKLLFHYYDKDFNNEADTPDNFQSRRPNTSFCFLDIRSPGLGDTAMYLCATSRDYELNTEAFFGQGTRLTVV.